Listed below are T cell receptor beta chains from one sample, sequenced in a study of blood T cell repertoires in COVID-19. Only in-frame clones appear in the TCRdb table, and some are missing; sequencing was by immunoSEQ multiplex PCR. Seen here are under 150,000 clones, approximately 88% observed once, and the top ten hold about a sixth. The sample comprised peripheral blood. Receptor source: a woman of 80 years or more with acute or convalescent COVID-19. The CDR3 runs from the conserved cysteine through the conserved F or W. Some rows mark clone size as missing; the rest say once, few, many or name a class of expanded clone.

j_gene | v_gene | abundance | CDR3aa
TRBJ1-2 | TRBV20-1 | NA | CSASSSPNYGYTF
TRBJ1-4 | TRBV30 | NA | CAWGYGQGEKLFF
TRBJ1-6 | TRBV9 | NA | CASSVGIQGSPLHF
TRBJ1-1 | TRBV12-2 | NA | CASRSDRRHPHLNTEAFF
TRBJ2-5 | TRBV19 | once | CASSIGTSGGAQYF
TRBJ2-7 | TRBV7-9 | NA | CASSQGGGEPSYEQYF
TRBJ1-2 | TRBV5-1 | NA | CASSLGTNNGYTF
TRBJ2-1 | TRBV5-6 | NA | CASSSDGRGSYNEQFF
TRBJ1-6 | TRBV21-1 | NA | CASSKTRGSRPYNSPLHF
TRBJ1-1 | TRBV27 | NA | CASFGSRGITEAFF
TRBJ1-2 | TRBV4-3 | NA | CASSQGQGVGGYTF
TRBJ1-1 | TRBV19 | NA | CASSVTLQGGTEAFF
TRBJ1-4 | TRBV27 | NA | CASSATTGGAVEKLFF
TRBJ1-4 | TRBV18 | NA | CASSPDRGEKLFF
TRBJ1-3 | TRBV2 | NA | CASSTGGDGNTIYF
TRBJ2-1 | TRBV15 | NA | CATSSTSGRATYNEQFF
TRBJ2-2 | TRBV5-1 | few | CASSGRGLDTGELFF
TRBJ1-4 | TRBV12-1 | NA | CASSFGRAGRPRLGEKLFF
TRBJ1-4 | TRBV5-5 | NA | CASSLGDRGEIEKLFF
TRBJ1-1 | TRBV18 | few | CASSPAGGTEAFF
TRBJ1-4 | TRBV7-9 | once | CASSSSEQGGNEKLFF
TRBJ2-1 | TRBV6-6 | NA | CASSQEGHEQFF
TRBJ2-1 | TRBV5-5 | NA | CASSLSRGVYNEQFF
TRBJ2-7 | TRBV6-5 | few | CASRDYRDRAYEQYF